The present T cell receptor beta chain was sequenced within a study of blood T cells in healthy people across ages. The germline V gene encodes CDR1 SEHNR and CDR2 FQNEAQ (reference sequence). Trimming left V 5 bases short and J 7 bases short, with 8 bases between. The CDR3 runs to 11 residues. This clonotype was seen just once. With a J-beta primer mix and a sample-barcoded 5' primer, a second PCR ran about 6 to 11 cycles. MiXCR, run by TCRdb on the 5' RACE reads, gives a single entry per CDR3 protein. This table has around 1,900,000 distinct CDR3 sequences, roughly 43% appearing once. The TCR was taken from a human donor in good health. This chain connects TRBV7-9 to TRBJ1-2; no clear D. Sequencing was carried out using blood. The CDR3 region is CASSPWGGYTF. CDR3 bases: TGTGCCAGCAGCCCCTGGGGTGGCTACACCTTC.